Shown below are 26 T cell receptor beta chains from a single sample sequenced in a study of naive and memory T cell subsets (TCRdb year 2017). For these receptors, no antigen is known. The paper as a whole reports these results and caveats: A few larger clonotypes were found in naive repertoires, especially CD8, and these larger clonotypes were possibly memory cells re-expressing CD45RA.

Library generation was performed with UMI-ligation and nested PCR. The listed sequencing device is Illumina MiSeq. The beta constant-region primer consisted of an equimolar mixture of two oligonucleotides that together covered TRBC1 and TRBC2. Four rounds of PCR were used to amplify ligated cDNA, with nested alpha and beta constant-region primers being used together with the SP2 primer. TCRdb took the public reads, trimmed them with fastp at Q25, ran MiXCR for clone calling and kept in-frame beta chains. Rows are unified per CDR3 protein, each entry keeping the most common DNA and genes. This sample lists tens of thousands of distinct CDR3 sequences; 11% were detected once. 0.13% of the sample goes to the ten largest clones. The material sequenced was naive CD4+ T cells from blood. The sample's cell subset or site label, in plain terms: naive T cells, CD45RA high CD27+. These receptors all stem from a human donor in good health.

The chain couples TRBV19 to TRBJ1-2; D unclear. V lost 2 bases, J lost 4 bases, and 8 bases lay in between. In germline, CDR1 is LNHDA, CDR2 SQIVND (reference sequence). There are 13 residues in the CDR3. The DNA of the CDR3 is TGTGCCAGTAGTATACTACGGACCTATGGCTACACCTTC. The encoded protein is CASSILRTYGYTF.

The chain carries TRBV7-2 and TRBJ2-3; 7 positions agree with TRBD2. Germline V lookup: CDR1 SGHTA, CDR2 FQGNSA. This CDR3 is 16 amino acids long. V gave up 4 bases and J gave up 0 bases; unmatched junction bases: 7. CDR3 bases: TGTGCCAGCAGCTCCGCAGCGGGAAAAAGCACAGATACGCAGTATTTT. Translated, it gives CASSSAAGKSTDTQYF.

The genes are TRBV25-1 and TRBJ2-7, with D possibly matching TRBD2 (7 bases). V was shortened by 6 bases and J by 3 bases, with 15 bases between the two germline ends. Germline assignment: CDR1 MGHDK and CDR2 SYGVNS. The CDR3 is 14 residues long. The CDR3 nucleotides read TGTGCCAGCAGGAAGGCGGGGGCGCTCTACGAGCAGTACTTC. It encodes CASRKAGALYEQYF.

This clonotype was seen only a few times. The chain joins TRBV7-9 to TRBJ2-7; no definite D call. The CDR3 runs 12 residues. CDR1 and CDR2 (germline): SEHNR, FQNEAQ (reference sequence). The germline V and J ends were trimmed by 6 bases and 2 bases, with 8 bases remaining between them. In DNA form, the CDR3 reads TGTGCCAGCAGACCAGACACCTACGAGCAGTACTTC. Its protein is CASRPDTYEQYF.

This clonotype was counted ten times or more. The chain has TRBV20-1 and TRBJ2-3; D unclear. V gave up 5 bases and J gave up 6 bases, with 9 bases separating them. The CDR3 sequence is 11 residues long. Germline V gene sequence: CDR1 DFQATT, CDR2 SNEGSKA (reference sequence). The CDR3 sequence: CSAPRRDTQYF. CDR3 nucleotides: TGCAGTGCTCCCCGGCGGGATACGCAGTATTTT.

This clonotype was counted at least ten times. The J gene is TRBJ2-1, the V gene TRBV4-3; D gene ambiguous. V dropped 0 bases and J dropped 9 bases, with 12 bases sitting between them. This CDR3 contains 14 residues. Germline CDR1 and CDR2: LGHNA and YSLEER. CDR3 nucleotides: TGCGCCAGCAGCCAAGATAACGCTGTCTCTGAGCAGTTCTTC. Protein sequence: CASSQDNAVSEQFF.

This clonotype appeared a few times. The rearrangement uses TRBV25-1 and TRBJ2-5, with D unresolved. The CDR3 totals 14 residues. Trimming removed 8 bases at V and 2 bases at J, with 15 bases between. Germline values: CDR1 MGHDK, CDR2 SYGVNS. The CDR3 bases are TGTGCCAGCCGTCCGCGCGGAGCACAAGAGACCCAGTACTTC. Translated, it gives CASRPRGAQETQYF.

This clonotype was counted only a few times. V gene TRBV20-1 combines with J gene TRBJ2-3; D is possibly TRBD2 (6 bases). V was trimmed by 6 bases and J by 5 bases, leaving 18 bases between them. Looked up from germline, CDR1 is DFQATT and CDR2 is SNEGSKA (reference sequence). There are 14 residues in the CDR3. The CDR3 DNA is TGCAGTGCCGCCGGGGCGGGACGGGGAGATACGCAGTATTTT. Translation: CSAAGAGRGDTQYF.

There are a few counts of this clonotype. The V gene is TRBV9, the J gene TRBJ2-1; 10 bases are a match to TRBD2. The J segment lost 5 bases and the V segment lost 4 bases, leaving 6 bases of the junction unmatched. Germline loops: CDR1 SGDLS, CDR2 YYNGEE. This CDR3 has 15 amino acids. The CDR3 bases are TGTGCCAGCAGCTTGACTAGCGGGCCCCACAATGAGCAGTTCTTC. Its protein is CASSLTSGPHNEQFF.

About this clonotype: A clone one base away is much larger, so this may be a read error. The genes are TRBV20-1 and TRBJ1-2; possible D gene TRBD1, 6 bases. Germline V gives CDR1 DFQATT, CDR2 SNEGSKA (reference sequence). This CDR3 has 12 residues. The CDR3 nucleotides are TGCGGTGCTGGAACAGGGTTCAATGGCTACACCTTC. Its protein is CGAGTGFNGYTF.

This clonotype appeared a few times. In DNA form, the CDR3 reads TGCGCCAGCAGCCAGACAGGGATCTCTGGAAACACCATATATTTT. Protein product: CASSQTGISGNTIYF. This chain links TRBV5-1 with TRBJ1-3, with 7 bases identical to TRBD1. The CDR3 loop spans 15 amino acids. CDR1 is SGHRS and CDR2 is YFSETQ in the germline V gene. V shed 4 bases, J shed 0 bases, and the junction held 4 bases outside the gene matches.

The chain employs TRBV20-1 and TRBJ2-7; D is perhaps TRBD1 (6 bases). Germline V lookup: CDR1 DFQATT, CDR2 SNEGSKA (reference sequence). This CDR3 has 11 amino acids. With 5 bases removed from V and 7 bases from J, the gap between germline ends came to 12 bases. CDR3 in DNA: TGCAGTGCTCCTAATACAGGGGAGCAGTACTTC. Encoded protein: CSAPNTGEQYF.

Many counts were recorded for this clonotype. J is TRBJ1-6 and V is TRBV7-2; 9 bases map to TRBD1. Per the germline V gene, CDR1 is SGHTA and CDR2 is FQGNSA. The CDR3 has 15 amino acids. The junction had 8 bases not matched to a gene; V was cut back by 3 bases and J by 11 bases. The CDR3 bases are TGTGCCAGCAGCTTTGCCGGGACAGGGATCCCACCCCTCCACTTT. It codes for CASSFAGTGIPPLHF. The entire variable domain, with the rest obtained from reference TRBV7-2 and TRBJ1-6, is as follows: GAGVSQSPSNKVTEKGKDVELRCDPISGHTALYWYRQSLGQGLEFLIYFQGNSAPDKSGLPSDRFSAERTGGSVSTLTIQRTQQEDSAVYLCASSFAGTGIPPLHFGNGTRLTVT.

This clonotype came up many times. The chain has TRBV7-3 and TRBJ2-1; a possible D gene is TRBD1 (6 bases). Deletions cut 5 bases from V and 6 bases from J, with 17 bases between. The CDR3 spans 15 residues. In germline, CDR1 is SGHTA, CDR2 FQGTGA. The CDR3 protein is CASSLRPGAPNEQFF. For the CDR3, the DNA is TGTGCCAGCAGCCTGAGACCAGGGGCCCCCAATGAGCAGTTCTTC.

The rearrangement links TRBV6-2 or TRBV6-3 to TRBJ1-1, with D unclear. The V end was cut by 6 bases, the J end by 2 bases, with 13 bases between. This CDR3 comprises 14 residues. Germline loops: CDR1 MNHEY, CDR2 SVGEGT. The CDR3, as DNA: TGTGCCAGCAGACACTGGGGAAGAAACACTGAAGCTTTCTTT. Translation: CASRHWGRNTEAFF.

This chain joins TRBV12-3 or TRBV12-4 and TRBJ1-5; no definite D call. V lost 6 bases, J lost 0 bases, and 12 bases lay in between. CDR3 length: 15 amino acids. The CDR3 DNA sequence: TGTGCCAGCAGCAGAAGAGAAAATAGCAATCAGCCCCAGCATTTT. Its translation is CASSRRENSNQPQHF.

This chain links TRBV29-1 with TRBJ2-2; D not resolved. CDR1 and CDR2 from the germline V gene are SQVTM and ANQGSEA. V was clipped by 3 bases and J by 1 base, with 15 bases between them. CDR3 length: 16 amino acids. For the CDR3, the DNA is TGCAGCGTTGAGACCGCTTCCACGAGGAACACCGGGGAGCTGTTTTTT. Translated: CSVETASTRNTGELFF.

This clonotype was counted ten times or more. This chain uses TRBV2 with TRBJ2-7; 13 nucleotides match TRBD2. CDR3 length equals 18 residues. Germline-derived CDR1 and CDR2 are SNHLY and FYNNEI. V dropped 0 bases and J dropped 1; count of bases not matched to a gene: 6. In DNA, the CDR3 is TGTGCCAGCAGTGAAGCGGTCGGGGGACTAGCGGGATCCTACGAGCAGTACTTC. Protein product: CASSEAVGGLAGSYEQYF.

The chain's CDR3 is CASRGGATGGVEQFF. Written as DNA, the CDR3 is TGTGCCAGCAGGGGGGGGGCGACAGGGGGAGTTGAGCAGTTCTTC. The chain uses TRBV6-2 or TRBV6-3 and TRBJ2-1; TRBD1 matches 9 bases. V lost 6 bases, J lost 9 bases, and 12 bases stayed unmatched. Germline CDR1 is MNHEY and CDR2 is SVGEGT. The CDR3 totals 15 residues.

There are a few counts of this clonotype. The chain is built from TRBV7-2 and TRBJ2-3, with unresolved D. The ends were cut back, 5 bases at V and 0 bases at J, with 15 bases in the middle. Germline loops: CDR1 SGHTA, CDR2 FQGNSA. CDR3 length: 16 amino acids. CDR3 DNA: TGTGCCAGCAGCCCCCTTTTCCGCTCTAGCACAGATACGCAGTATTTT. This sequence encodes CASSPLFRSSTDTQYF.

This clonotype appeared a few times. The chain joins TRBV3-1 to TRBJ2-1; TRBD2 matches at 10 bases. The CDR3 contains 14 residues. V dropped 0 bases and J dropped 7; count of bases not matched to a gene: 0. In germline, CDR1 is LGHDT, CDR2 YNNKEL (reference sequence). CDR3 in amino acids: CASSQETSGNEQFF. In nucleotides, the CDR3 is TGTGCCAGCAGCCAAGAGACTAGCGGGAATGAGCAGTTCTTC.

The chain combines TRBV20-1 with TRBJ2-1; 10 positions agree with TRBD2. V shed 5 bases and J 8 bases; nucleotides not matched to a gene: 18. Germline V CDR1 and CDR2: DFQATT, SNEGSKA (reference sequence). This CDR3 contains 17 residues. The CDR3 nucleotides read TGCAGTGCTCCCCCTTCCCCCCAGCGGGGGGGATTCCATGAGCAGTTCTTC. This gives the protein CSAPPSPQRGGFHEQFF.

This chain links TRBV20-1 with TRBJ2-7; the match to TRBD2 covers 11 bases. J gave up 4 bases and V 6 bases, and 8 bases lay outside the gene matches. Per germline, CDR1 DFQATT and CDR2 SNEGSKA (reference sequence). The CDR3 has 14 amino acids. CDR3 in amino acids: CSAPTSGVAYEQYF. The CDR3 nucleotides are TGCAGTGCACCGACTAGCGGGGTTGCGTACGAGCAGTACTTC.

There are a few counts of this clonotype. V is TRBV6-1 and J is TRBJ1-1, with D unresolved. The V and J ends lost 6 bases and 4 bases respectively, with 12 bases between them. The CDR3 runs 13 residues. The V gene's germline CDR1 is MNHNS and CDR2 SASEGT. The CDR3 region has the DNA TGTGCCAGCAGCACAAAAGGACCCACTGAAGCTTTCTTT. Amino acid sequence: CASSTKGPTEAFF.

Details on this clonotype: A junction end diverges from the germline sequence, so it may reflect a read error. The J gene is TRBJ2-3, the V gene TRBV7-7; 13 positions agree with TRBD2. Germline CDR1 and CDR2: SSHAT and FNYEAQ (reference sequence). CDR3 length equals 16 residues. The CDR3 DNA reads TGTGCTAGCAGCCACGGACTAGCGGGAGCCACAGATACGCAGTATTTT. The encoded protein is CASSHGLAGATDTQYF.

The chain has TRBV5-4 and TRBJ2-5; D is ambiguous. This CDR3 contains 15 residues. Germline CDR1 reads SGHNT; CDR2 reads YYREEE (reference sequence). With 1 base removed from V and 2 bases from J, the gap between germline ends came to 12 bases. The CDR3: CASSLTVAVQETQYF. The DNA for the CDR3 is TGTGCCAGCAGCTTGACGGTGGCGGTACAAGAGACCCAGTACTTC.